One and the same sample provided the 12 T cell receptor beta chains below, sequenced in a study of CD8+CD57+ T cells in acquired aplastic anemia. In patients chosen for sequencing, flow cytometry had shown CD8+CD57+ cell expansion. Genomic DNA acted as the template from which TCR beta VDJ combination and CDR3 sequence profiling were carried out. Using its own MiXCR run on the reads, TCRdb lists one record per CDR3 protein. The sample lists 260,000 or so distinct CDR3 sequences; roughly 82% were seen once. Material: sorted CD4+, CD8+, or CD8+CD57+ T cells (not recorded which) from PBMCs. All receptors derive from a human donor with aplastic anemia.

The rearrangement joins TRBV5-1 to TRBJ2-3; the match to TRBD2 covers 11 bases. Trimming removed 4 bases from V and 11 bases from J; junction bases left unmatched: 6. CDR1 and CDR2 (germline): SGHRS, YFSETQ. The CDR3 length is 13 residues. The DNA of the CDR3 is TGCGCCAGCAGCGTGGGTGGGACTAGCGGGCAGTATTTT. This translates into CASSVGGTSGQYF.

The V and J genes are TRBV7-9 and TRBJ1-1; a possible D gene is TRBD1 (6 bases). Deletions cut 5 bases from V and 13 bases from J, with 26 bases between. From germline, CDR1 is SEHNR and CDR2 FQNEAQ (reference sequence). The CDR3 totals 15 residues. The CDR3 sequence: CASSLEVGARAEDFF. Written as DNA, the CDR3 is TGTGCCAGCAGCCTAGAAGTGGGGGCCCGGGCTGAGGATTTCTTT.

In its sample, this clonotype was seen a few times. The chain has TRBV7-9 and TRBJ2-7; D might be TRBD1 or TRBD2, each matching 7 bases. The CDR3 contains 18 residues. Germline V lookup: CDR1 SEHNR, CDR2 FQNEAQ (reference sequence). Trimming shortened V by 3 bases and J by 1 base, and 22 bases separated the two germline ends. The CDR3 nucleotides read TGTGCCAGCAGCTTTCAACCAAGCGGGACAGCCCTTTCCTACGAGCAGTACGTC. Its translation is CASSFQPSGTALSYEQYV.

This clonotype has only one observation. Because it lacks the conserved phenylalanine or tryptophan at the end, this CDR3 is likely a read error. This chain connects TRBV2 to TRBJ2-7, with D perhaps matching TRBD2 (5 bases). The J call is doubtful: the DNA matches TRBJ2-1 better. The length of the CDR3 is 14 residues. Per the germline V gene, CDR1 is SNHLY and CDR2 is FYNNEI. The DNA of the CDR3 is TGTGCCAGCAGCGGCGAGGGCCTAGCTTACGAGCAGTTCTGC. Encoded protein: CASSGEGLAYEQFC.

The CDR3 DNA sequence: TGTGCCACCGGAACTAGCGGGGGGGCAGATGAGCAGTTCTTC. It yields the protein CATGTSGGADEQFF. The rearrangement links TRBV24-1 to TRBJ2-1; TRBD2 aligns across 13 bases. The V segment lost 9 bases and the J segment 8 bases; nucleotides outside the gene matches: 6. CDR1 is KGHDR, CDR2 SFDVKD, per germline. The CDR3 has 14 residues.

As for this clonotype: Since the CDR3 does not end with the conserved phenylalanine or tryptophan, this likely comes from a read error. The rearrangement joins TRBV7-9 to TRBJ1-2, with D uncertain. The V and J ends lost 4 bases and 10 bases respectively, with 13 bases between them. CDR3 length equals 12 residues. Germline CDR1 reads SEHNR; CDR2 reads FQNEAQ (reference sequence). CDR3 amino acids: CASSSSPGLYTS. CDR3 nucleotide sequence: TGTGCCAGCAGCTCAAGCCCCGGACTCTACACCTCC.

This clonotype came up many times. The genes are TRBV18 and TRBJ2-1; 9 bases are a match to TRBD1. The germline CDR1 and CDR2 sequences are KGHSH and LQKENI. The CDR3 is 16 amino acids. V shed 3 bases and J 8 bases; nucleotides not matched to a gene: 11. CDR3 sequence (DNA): TGTGCCAGCTCACCCAATAATGGACAGGGGATACATGAGCAGTTCTTC. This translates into CASSPNNGQGIHEQFF.

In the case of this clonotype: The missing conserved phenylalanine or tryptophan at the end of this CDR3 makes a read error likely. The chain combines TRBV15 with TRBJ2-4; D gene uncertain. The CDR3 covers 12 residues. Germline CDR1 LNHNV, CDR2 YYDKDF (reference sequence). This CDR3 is CASGRARNIQYL. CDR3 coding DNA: TGTGCCAGCGGCAGAGCCAGGAACATACAGTACCTC.

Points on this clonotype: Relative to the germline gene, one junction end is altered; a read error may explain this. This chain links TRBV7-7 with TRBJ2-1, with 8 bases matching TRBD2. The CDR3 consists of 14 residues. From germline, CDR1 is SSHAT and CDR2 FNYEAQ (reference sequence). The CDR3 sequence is CASSFSTGGGEQLF. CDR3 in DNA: TGTGCCAGCAGCTTTTCGACGGGGGGGGGGGAGCAGCTGTTC.

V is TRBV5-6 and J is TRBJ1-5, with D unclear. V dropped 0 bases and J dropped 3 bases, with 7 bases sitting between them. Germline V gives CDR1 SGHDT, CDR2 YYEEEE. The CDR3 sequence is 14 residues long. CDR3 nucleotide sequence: TGTGCCAGCAGCTTGGGGGAGGTCAATCAGCCCCAGCATTTT. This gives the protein CASSLGEVNQPQHF. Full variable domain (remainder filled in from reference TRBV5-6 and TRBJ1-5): DAGVTQSPTHLIKTRGQQVTLRCSPKSGHDTVSWYQQALGQGPQFIFQYYEEEERQRGNFPDRFSGHQFPNYSSELNVNALLLGDSALYLCASSLGEVNQPQHFGDGTRLSIL.

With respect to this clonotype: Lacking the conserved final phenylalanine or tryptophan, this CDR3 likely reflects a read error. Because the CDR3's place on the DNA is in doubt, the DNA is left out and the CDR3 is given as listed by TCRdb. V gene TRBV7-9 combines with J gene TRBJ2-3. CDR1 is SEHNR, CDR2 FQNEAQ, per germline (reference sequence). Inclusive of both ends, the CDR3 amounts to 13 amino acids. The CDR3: CASGYGGTDTLFV.

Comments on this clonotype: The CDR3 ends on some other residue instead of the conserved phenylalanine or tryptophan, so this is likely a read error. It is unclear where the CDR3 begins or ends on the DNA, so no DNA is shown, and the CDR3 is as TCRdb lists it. CDR3 sequence: CASSLAGGPTTHSG. The chain combines TRBV2 with TRBJ2-3; the table's D call, TRBD2, has no DNA check behind it. The CDR3 spans 14 residues, counting both ends. Germline CDR1 is SNHLY and CDR2 is FYNNEI.